This TCR beta chain appears in the sequencing data of a study of cytomegalovirus exposure and HLA in healthy donors. Study conclusions and caveats: What a later analysis reportedly showed was that an Asian-associated ancestry cluster had fewer N-insertions than the approximately 720-donor mean.

PCR primers comprised 60 Vbeta and 13 Jbeta primers. The table came from immunoSEQ multiplex PCR; TCRdb's copy has only in-frame clones and leaves some out. The sample contains under 150,000 clones, about four fifths of which appear only once. In the case of this clone: Its antigen remains unidentified.

The CDR3 has 15 amino acids. CDR1 SGHTA and CDR2 FQGTGA come from the germline V gene. Losses at the gene ends were 5 bases for V and 9 bases for J; bases not matched to a gene: 6. The specimen was PBMCs. The source is a man between 18 and 29 years old in good health and CMV-seronegative. The rearrangement links TRBV7-3 to TRBJ2-1; 14 nucleotides match TRBD2. The CDR3 spells CASSAGLAGVAEQFF. CDR3 bases: TGTGCCAGCAGCGCGGGACTAGCGGGAGTTGCTGAGCAGTTCTTC.